The rows below give T cell receptor beta chains drawn from one sample of a study of post-analysis software for immune sequencing data. TCRdb analysed the PCR reads with MiXCR anew, one entry per CDR3 protein. The sample consists of 740,000 or so distinct CDR3 sequences, 53% of them appearing once. The sequenced sample was blood. These receptors all come from a girl aged 5 to 17 with multiple sclerosis. CDR3s include the opening cysteine and the closing phenylalanine or tryptophan. A D gene is named only where the DNA matches it firmly. Clone size is given for some rows only: seen once, a few or many times, or a class if the clone is expanded.

cdr3_aa cdr3_nt d_call j_call clone_size v_call
CASSVEERETYNEQYF TGTGCCAGCAGCGTAGAGGAGCGGGAGACCTACAATGAGCAGTACTTC TRBD2 TRBJ2-7 - TRBV9
CASSAETSGSTHEQYF TGCGCCAGCAGCGCCGAGACTAGCGGGAGTACCCACGAGCAGTACTTC TRBD2 TRBJ2-7 many TRBV5-1
CSASVRTGITYEQYF TGCAGTGCTAGCGTCCGGACAGGGATTACCTACGAGCAGTACTTC TRBD1 TRBJ2-7 - TRBV20-1
CAISDSGQTYQETQYF TGTGCCATCAGTGATTCTGGACAGACGTACCAAGAGACCCAGTACTTC - TRBJ2-5 - TRBV10-3
CASSYVPGQGPEQYF TGTGCCAGCAGTTACGTGCCCGGACAGGGGCCGGAGCAGTACTTC TRBD1 TRBJ2-7 - TRBV6-2/TRBV6-3
CAIKVTSGNNEQFF TGTGCCATCAAAGTTACTAGCGGGAACAATGAGCAGTTCTTC TRBD2 TRBJ2-1 - TRBV10-3
CAWSYQPGTSVCTF TGTGCCTGGAGTTATCAACCTGGGACATCGGTGTGCACCTTC - TRBJ1-2 few TRBV30
CASSLKSNQDQYF TGTGCCAGCAGCTTAAAAAGTAACCAAGACCAGTACTTC - TRBJ2-5 few TRBV7-9
CASSLTGDGNTEAFF TGTGCCAGCAGCTTAACGGGGGACGGGAACACTGAAGCTTTCTTT - TRBJ1-1 - TRBV7-3
CSVSTRMNTEAFF TGCAGCGTTTCGACGAGGATGAACACTGAAGCTTTCTTT - TRBJ1-1 once TRBV29-1
CASSLVPGQETQYF TGCGCCAGCAGCTTGGTTCCGGGGCAAGAGACCCAGTACTTC - TRBJ2-5 - TRBV5-1
CASSLTGPSTYEQYF TGCGCCAGCAGCCTTACAGGCCCCTCCACCTACGAGCAGTACTTC - TRBJ2-7 - TRBV5-1
CSARDIQLQETQYF TGCAGTGCTAGAGATATCCAGCTCCAAGAGACCCAGTACTTC - TRBJ2-5 - TRBV20-1
CATITQRGGQNEQFF TGTGCCACCATTACCCAGCGGGGGGGCCAGAATGAGCAGTTCTTC TRBD2 TRBJ2-1 - TRBV15
CSARERDTGYTF TGCAGTGCTAGAGAGAGGGACACCGGCTACACCTTC - TRBJ1-2 few TRBV20-1
CSAQIRGRETQYF TGCAGTGCTCAGATCAGGGGGAGAGAGACCCAGTACTTC TRBD1 TRBJ2-5 - TRBV20-1
CASSSSGLETQYF TGTGCCAGCAGTTCATCCGGTCTGGAGACCCAGTACTTC - TRBJ2-5 - TRBV27
CASSLGARLTSGSSSEETQYF TGTGCCAGCAGCTTAGGGGCCCGATTGACTAGCGGGAGTTCAAGCGAAGAGACCCAGTACTTC TRBD2 TRBJ2-5 - TRBV7-8
CASRVTSGNEQFF TGTGCCAGCAGAGTGACTAGTGGCAATGAGCAGTTCTTC - TRBJ2-1 few TRBV7-2
CASSLTGINEQYF TGTGCCAGCAGTTTGACAGGGATTAACGAGCAGTACTTC TRBD1 TRBJ2-7 - TRBV5-4
CASSLGPKNTEAFF TGTGCCAGCAGCTTAGGCCCCAAGAACACTGAAGCTTTCTTT - TRBJ1-1 once TRBV7-2
CSAFDRANYGYTF TGCAGTGCTTTCGACAGGGCTAACTATGGCTACACCTTC TRBD1 TRBJ1-2 - TRBV20-1